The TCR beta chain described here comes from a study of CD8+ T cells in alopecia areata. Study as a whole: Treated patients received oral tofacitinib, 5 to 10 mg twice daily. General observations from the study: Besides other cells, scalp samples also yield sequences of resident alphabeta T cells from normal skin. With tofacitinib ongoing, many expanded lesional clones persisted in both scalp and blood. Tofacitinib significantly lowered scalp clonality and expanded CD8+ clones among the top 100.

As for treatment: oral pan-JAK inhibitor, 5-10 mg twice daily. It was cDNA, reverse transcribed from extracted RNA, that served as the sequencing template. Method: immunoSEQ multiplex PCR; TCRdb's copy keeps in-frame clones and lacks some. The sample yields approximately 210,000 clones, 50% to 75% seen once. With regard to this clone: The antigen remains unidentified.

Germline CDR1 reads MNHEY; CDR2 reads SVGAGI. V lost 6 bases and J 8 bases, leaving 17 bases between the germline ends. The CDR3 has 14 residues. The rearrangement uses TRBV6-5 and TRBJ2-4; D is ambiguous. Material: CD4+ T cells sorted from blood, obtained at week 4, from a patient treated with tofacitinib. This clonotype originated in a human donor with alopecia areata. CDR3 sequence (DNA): TGTGCCAGCAGCCTTCGGTCGACGGGTCACATTCAGTACTTC. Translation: CASSLRSTGHIQYF.